The sequence of this T cell receptor beta chain was determined in a study of blood T cell repertoires in COVID-19 (TCRdb year 2020). At the level of the whole study: Samples from collaborators originated in the United States, Italy and Spain and spanned both the acute and convalescent phases of COVID-19. The material from the prospective study consisted of cDNA or gDNA derived from T cells, B-cell-depleted T cells, or PBMCs. Subjects who had been exposed to COVID-19, were actively infected with it, or had recovered from it provided the deeply sampled blood TCRbeta repertoires that made up the dataset. A freely available public database, intended as a resource for researchers studying the immune response to SARS-CoV-2, is where the repertoires were released. The samples were drawn from two sources: the first 160 participants of the ongoing ImmuneRACE study, and 1,200 or so subjects contributed by 6 global collaborators. A de-identified subject ID, COVID-19 status, age in years and sex were almost always included in the sample metadata. Where available, HLA class I and class II types were obtained from metadata supplied by the sample provider rather than from assay-based typing. Overall study outcomes, separate from this receptor: The amount of clinical and demographic metadata varied by source and participant and was provided uncurated.

About this clone itself: Its target antigen remains unknown. No base quality values were provided; no much bigger clone lies one nucleotide off.

CDR1 and CDR2 are read off the germline V gene (reference sequence) as SGHKS and YYEKEE. Deletion took 4 bases off V and 2 bases off J, with a span of 16 bases between the germline ends. The CDR3, from cysteine to phenylalanine, totals 16 residues. The CDR3 DNA has 48 bases and is translated from base 1. Enrolling through a virtual design, the prospective study's participants ranged in age from roughly 18 to 89 years and lived across roughly 23 United States geographic areas. In the prospective study, cohorts were assigned on the basis of participant-reported clinical history obtained from a screening survey and a study questionnaire. In the prospective study, mobile phlebotomists collected whole blood, serum and a nasopharyngeal or oropharyngeal swab from each participant. Participants in the prospective study had the option to provide additional blood draws and questionnaires over an approximately 2-month period. Before DNA extraction, blood samples from the prospective study were shipped at room temperature or frozen.

The immunoSEQ Assay, a bias-controlled multiplex PCR, was used to amplify TCRbeta CDR3 regions from genomic DNA. Turning to the authors' computational methods: Within the assay, amplification of reference gene primers was used to estimate how many nucleated cells each sample contained. To quantify the absolute abundance of each unique TCRbeta CDR3 rearrangement, sequence reads were collapsed and filtered. For each sample, productive Simpson clonality was calculated as the square root of Simpson's diversity index over productive rearrangements. The immuneACCESS repertoire file appears here via TCRdb, limited to in-frame rearrangements. These files lack a portion of the clones; in checked studies, under half of the deficit traces to unresolved V genes, and the cause of the others is not known. The D gene and trimming were derived from the DNA, and the V and J assignments and clone size from that table. This sample gives 200,000 to 250,000 clones in total; 70% to 85% of them show up just once. Clones ranked in the top ten supply roughly 1.3% of the sample.

Sequencing used PBMCs or T cells enriched from blood (not recorded which). This receptor was taken from a woman between 35 and 50 years old with acute COVID-19. The chain is assembled from TRBV5-5 and TRBJ1-3, with TRBD1 as a weak D call on 6 bases. Read as DNA, the sequence is TGTGCCAGCAGCCCGCCGGACGGGGGGCCTGGAAACACCATATATTTT. This gives the protein CASSPPDGGPGNTIYF.